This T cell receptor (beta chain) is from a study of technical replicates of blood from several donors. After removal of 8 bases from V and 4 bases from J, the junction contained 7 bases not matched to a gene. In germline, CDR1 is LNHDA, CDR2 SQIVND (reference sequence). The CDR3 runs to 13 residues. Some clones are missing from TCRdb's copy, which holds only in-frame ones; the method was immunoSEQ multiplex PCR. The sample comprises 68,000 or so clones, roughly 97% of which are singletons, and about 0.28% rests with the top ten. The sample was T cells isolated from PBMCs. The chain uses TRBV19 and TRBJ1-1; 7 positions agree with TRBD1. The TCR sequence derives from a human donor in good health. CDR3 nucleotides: TGTGCCAGTTCGACAGGGTATGGCACTGAAGCTTTCTTT. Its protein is CASSTGYGTEAFF.